Listed below are T cell receptor beta chains from one sample, sequenced in a study of tumor-infiltrating lymphocytes in primary liver carcinoma. MiXCR was run by TCRdb on the multiplex PCR reads, yielding one entry per CDR3 protein. The sample includes around 81,000 distinct CDR3 sequences, around 75% seen only once; the top ten take roughly 13%. The sequencing input was liver tumor tissue from sampling region 4. These receptor sequences come from a woman aged 60-75 years with primary liver carcinoma and hepatitis B virus infection. CDR3s leave out the opening cysteine and the closing phenylalanine or tryptophan. The order of the fields is J gene, V gene, D gene, CDR3 protein. The D gene is left open where the match is weak.

TRBJ2-2 | TRBV19 | . | ASSIRAGGTGELF
TRBJ2-3 | TRBV29-1 | . | SVEIEGRGTDTQY
TRBJ2-1 | TRBV11-3 | TRBD2 | ASSLVGGRAGEQF
TRBJ1-2 | TRBV5-4 | . | ASSQPGRGNGYT
TRBJ2-1 | TRBV7-9 | . | ASSLINFRDIYPEQF
TRBJ2-3 | TRBV29-1 | . | SVAYGSADTQY
TRBJ2-7 | TRBV14 | TRBD1 | ASSTGGDNSYEQY
TRBJ1-1 | TRBV5-1 | . | ASSLDRATEAF
TRBJ2-7 | TRBV5-4 | TRBD2 | ASSAGLAGGRTQY
TRBJ2-7 | TRBV11-2 | . | ASSLDIVISDVY
TRBJ2-6 | TRBV28 | . | ASRQQPEQGLILGANVLT
TRBJ2-3 | TRBV12-3/TRBV12-4 | . | VSSLGLQDTQY
TRBJ2-7 | TRBV13 | TRBD2 | ASRKREGRRYEQY
TRBJ2-3 | TRBV6-1 | TRBD2 | ANRTEIAGGDTQY
TRBJ2-5 | TRBV2 | TRBD2 | ASRAAGGRRLGETQY
TRBJ2-1 | TRBV18 | . | ASSPQASTNEQF
TRBJ2-3 | TRBV5-8 | . | ASSLEQEGRTDTQY
TRBJ2-1 | TRBV12-3/TRBV12-4 | . | ASSSTPGLAASYNEQF
TRBJ2-1 | TRBV6-5 | TRBD2 | DSSYQPSGNSVDEQF
TRBJ2-7 | TRBV11-2 | TRBD2 | AISPPSGTSEQY
TRBJ1-2 | TRBV6-1 | . | ASSEAGRAYT
TRBJ2-4 | TRBV29-1 | . | SAADDKLTKNIQY
TRBJ1-2 | TRBV6-5 | TRBD1 | ANSNRGGYN
TRBJ2-3 | TRBV6-1 | . | ARSLLGDTQY
TRBJ1-2 | TRBV12-3/TRBV12-4 | . | ASSLRAWDYT
TRBJ2-7 | TRBV6-2/TRBV6-3 | . | AICYDLSSLSYEQY
TRBJ2-1 | TRBV29-1 | TRBD1 | SVGGQSSDEQL
TRBJ2-2 | TRBV28 | . | ASSSVYHRAAGELF
TRBJ2-2 | TRBV5-1 | . | ASSLFGANTGELF
TRBJ2-1 | TRBV11-3 | TRBD2 | SSGLGGSTNEQF
TRBJ2-4 | TRBV28 | TRBD1 | DSSFLGTEPAKNIQY
TRBJ2-6 | TRBV29-1 | TRBD1 | SVKGQGSSGASVLT
TRBJ2-1 | TRBV6-5 | . | GSSYAGTSNKQF
TRBJ2-7 | TRBV11-2 | . | VSSRTGPLIEQY
TRBJ2-2 | TRBV6-5 | . | ASRDVDRDTGQPF
TRBJ2-2 | TRBV12-3/TRBV12-4 | . | ASSFRAGGELF
TRBJ2-7 | TRBV11-2 | . | ASSYGGRTSGCEQY
TRBJ1-6 | TRBV30 | . | AWSGTEGYSALH
TRBJ2-7 | TRBV20-1 | . | SAKGGGYEQY
TRBJ2-7 | TRBV5-4 | . | ASSLATGADYEQY
TRBJ1-3 | TRBV10-3 | . | AISDAYSGNTIY
TRBJ1-1 | TRBV6-6 | . | ASNLQGLTEAF
TRBJ1-1 | TRBV7-8 | . | ASSPRGKEHLTEAF
TRBJ1-5 | TRBV12-3/TRBV12-4 | . | AGSRLSGGGQPQH
TRBJ2-1 | TRBV11-2 | . | ASSFTPLRSSYNGQF
TRBJ1-5 | TRBV12-3/TRBV12-4 | TRBD1 | ANSPPGGKPQH
TRBJ2-7 | TRBV11-2 | . | VSSSHLGHVYEQY
TRBJ2-7 | TRBV29-1 | TRBD1 | SVERVLAGGCEQY